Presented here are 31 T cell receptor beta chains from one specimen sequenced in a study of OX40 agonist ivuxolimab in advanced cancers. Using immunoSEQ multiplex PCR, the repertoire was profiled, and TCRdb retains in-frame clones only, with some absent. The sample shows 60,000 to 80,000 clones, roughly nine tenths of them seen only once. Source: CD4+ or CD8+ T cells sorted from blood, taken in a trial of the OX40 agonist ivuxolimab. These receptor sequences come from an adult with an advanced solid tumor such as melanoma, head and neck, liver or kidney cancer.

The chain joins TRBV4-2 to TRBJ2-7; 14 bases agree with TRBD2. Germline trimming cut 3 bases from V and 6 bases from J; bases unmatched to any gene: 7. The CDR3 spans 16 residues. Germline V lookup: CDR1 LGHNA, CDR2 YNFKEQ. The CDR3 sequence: CASSHTGTSGSGEQYF. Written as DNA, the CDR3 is TGTGCCAGCAGCCACACAGGGACTAGCGGGAGTGGCGAGCAGTACTTC.

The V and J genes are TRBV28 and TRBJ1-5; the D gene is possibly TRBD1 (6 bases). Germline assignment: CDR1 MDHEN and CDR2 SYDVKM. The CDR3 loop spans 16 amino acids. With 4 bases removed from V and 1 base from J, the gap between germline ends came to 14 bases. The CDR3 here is CASSSTGLVSNQPQHF. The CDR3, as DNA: TGTGCCAGCAGTTCAACAGGGCTGGTGAGCAATCAGCCCCAGCATTTT.

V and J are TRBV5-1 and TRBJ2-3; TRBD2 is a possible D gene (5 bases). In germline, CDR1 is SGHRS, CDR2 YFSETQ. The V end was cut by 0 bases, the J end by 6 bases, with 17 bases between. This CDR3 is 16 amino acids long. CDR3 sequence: CASSLVRGATTDTQYF. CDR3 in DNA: TGCGCCAGCAGCTTGGTTCGGGGAGCTACAACTGATACGCAGTATTTT.

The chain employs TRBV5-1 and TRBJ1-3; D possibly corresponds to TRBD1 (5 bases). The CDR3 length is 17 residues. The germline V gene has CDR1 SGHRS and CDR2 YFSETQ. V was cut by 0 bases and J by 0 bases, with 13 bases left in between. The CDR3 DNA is TGCGCCAGCAGCTTGGTAGCAGGGATCCGCTCTGGAAACACCATATATTTT. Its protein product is CASSLVAGIRSGNTIYF.

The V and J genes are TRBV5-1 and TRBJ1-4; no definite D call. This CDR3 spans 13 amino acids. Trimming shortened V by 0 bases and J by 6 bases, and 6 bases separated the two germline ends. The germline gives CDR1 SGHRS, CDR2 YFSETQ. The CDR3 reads CASSLEMHEKLFF. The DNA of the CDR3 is TGCGCCAGCAGCTTGGAGATGCATGAAAAACTGTTTTTT. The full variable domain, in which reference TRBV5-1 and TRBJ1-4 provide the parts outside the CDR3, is KAGVTQTPRYLIKTRGQQVTLSCSPISGHRSVSWYQQTPGQGLQFLFEYFSETQRNKGNFPGRFSGRQFSNSRSEMNVSTLELGDSALYLCASSLEMHEKLFFGSGTQLSVL.

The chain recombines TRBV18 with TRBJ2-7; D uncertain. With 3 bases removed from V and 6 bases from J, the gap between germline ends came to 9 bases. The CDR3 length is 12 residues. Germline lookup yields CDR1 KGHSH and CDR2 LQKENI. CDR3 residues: CASSPVGLEQYF. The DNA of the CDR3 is TGTGCCAGCTCACCCGTAGGGCTCGAGCAGTACTTC.

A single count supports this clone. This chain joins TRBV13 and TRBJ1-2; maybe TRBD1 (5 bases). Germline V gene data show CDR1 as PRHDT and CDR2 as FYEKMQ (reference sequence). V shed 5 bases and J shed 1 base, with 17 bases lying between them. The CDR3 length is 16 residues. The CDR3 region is CASSQYRDSINYGYTF. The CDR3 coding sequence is TGTGCCAGCAGCCAGTACCGGGACTCTATTAACTATGGCTACACCTTC.

In DNA form, the CDR3 reads TGTGCCAGCAGCTTAATGGCCGCGTCTGGGGCCAACGTCCTGACTTTC. Translated: CASSLMAASGANVLTF. The chain recombines TRBV7-3 with TRBJ2-6; D remains ambiguous. The CDR3 covers 16 residues. Germline values: CDR1 SGHTA, CDR2 FQGTGA. Deletions cut 1 base from V and 1 base from J, with 8 bases between.

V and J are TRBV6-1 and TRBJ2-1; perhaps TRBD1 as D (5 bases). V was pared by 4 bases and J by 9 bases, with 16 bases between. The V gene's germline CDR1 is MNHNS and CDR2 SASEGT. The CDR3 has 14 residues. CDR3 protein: CASSGGLVGVEQFF. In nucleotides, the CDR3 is TGTGCCAGCAGTGGGGGCCTGGTGGGTGTTGAGCAGTTCTTC.

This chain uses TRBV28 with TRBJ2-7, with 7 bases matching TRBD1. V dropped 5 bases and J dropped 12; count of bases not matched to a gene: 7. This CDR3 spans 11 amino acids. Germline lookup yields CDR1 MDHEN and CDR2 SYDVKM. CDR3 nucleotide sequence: TGTGCCAGCAGTCAAGGACAGGCACCGTACTTC. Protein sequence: CASSQGQAPYF.

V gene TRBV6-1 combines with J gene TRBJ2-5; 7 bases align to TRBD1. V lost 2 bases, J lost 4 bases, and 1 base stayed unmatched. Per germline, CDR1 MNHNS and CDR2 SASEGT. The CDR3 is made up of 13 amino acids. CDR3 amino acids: CASSETGAETQYF. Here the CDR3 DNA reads TGTGCCAGCAGTGAAACAGGGGCAGAGACCCAGTACTTC.

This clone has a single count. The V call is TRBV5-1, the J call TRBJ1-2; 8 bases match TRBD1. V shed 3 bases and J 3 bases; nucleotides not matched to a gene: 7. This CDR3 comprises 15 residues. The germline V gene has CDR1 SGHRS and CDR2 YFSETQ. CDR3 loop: CASSSGQVYDYGYTF. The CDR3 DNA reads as TGCGCCAGCAGCTCGGGACAGGTATATGACTATGGCTACACCTTC.

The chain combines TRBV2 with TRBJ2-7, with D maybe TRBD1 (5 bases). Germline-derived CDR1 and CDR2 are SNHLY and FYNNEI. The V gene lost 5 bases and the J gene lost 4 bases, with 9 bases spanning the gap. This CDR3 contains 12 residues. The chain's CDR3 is CASSQQVYEQYF. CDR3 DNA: TGTGCCAGCAGTCAACAGGTTTACGAGCAGTACTTC.

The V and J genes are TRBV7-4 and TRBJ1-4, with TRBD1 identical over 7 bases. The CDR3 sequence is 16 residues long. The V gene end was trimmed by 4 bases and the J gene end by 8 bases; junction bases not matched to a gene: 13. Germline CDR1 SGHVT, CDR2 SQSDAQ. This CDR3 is CASSSRHTGAREKLFF. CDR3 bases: TGTGCCAGCAGCTCTAGACATACAGGGGCTAGGGAAAAACTGTTTTTT.

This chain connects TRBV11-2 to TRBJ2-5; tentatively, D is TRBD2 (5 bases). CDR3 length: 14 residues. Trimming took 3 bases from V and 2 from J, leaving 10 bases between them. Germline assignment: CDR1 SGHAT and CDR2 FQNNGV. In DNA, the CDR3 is TGTGCCAGCAGCTTCAGGACTCCTCAAGAGACCCAGTACTTC. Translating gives CASSFRTPQETQYF.

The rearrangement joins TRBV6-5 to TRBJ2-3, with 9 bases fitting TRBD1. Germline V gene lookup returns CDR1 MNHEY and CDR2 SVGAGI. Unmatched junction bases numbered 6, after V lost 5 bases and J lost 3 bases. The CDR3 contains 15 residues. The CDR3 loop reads CASSPPGQGTDTQYF. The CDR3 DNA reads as TGTGCCAGCAGTCCACCGGGACAGGGAACAGATACGCAGTATTTT.

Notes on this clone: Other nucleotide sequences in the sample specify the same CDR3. The CDR3 here is CASSVGTAYQETQYF. CDR3 nucleotides: TGTGCCAGCAGCGTGGGGACAGCGTACCAAGAGACCCAGTACTTC. The chain recombines TRBV9 with TRBJ2-5; 7 bases align to TRBD1. Unmatched junction bases numbered 4, after V lost 2 bases and J lost 0 bases. The V gene's germline CDR1 is SGDLS and CDR2 YYNGEE. The CDR3 contains 15 residues.

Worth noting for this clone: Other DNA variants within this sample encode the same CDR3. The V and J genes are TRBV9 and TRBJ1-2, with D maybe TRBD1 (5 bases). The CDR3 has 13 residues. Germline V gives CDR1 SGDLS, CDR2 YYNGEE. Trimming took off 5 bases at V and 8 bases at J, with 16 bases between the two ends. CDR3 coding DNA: TGTGCCAGCAGGCCCTTCGGGGGGGGAGGCTACACCTTC. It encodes CASRPFGGGGYTF.

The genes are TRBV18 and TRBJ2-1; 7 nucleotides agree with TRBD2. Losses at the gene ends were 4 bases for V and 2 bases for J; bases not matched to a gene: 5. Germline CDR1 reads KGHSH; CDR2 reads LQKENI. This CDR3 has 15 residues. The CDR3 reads CASSLLAETYNEQFF. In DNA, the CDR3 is TGTGCCAGCTCACTTCTAGCGGAGACCTACAATGAGCAGTTCTTC.

As DNA, the CDR3 is TGTGCCACCAGCAGAGGGGGAGAGAGCAATCAGCCCCAGCATTTT. It yields the protein CATSRGGESNQPQHF. This chain joins TRBV15 and TRBJ1-5; D remains ambiguous. Germline lookup yields CDR1 LNHNV and CDR2 YYDKDF (reference sequence). The CDR3 has 15 amino acids. The germline V and J ends were trimmed by 1 base and 1 base, with 8 bases remaining between them.

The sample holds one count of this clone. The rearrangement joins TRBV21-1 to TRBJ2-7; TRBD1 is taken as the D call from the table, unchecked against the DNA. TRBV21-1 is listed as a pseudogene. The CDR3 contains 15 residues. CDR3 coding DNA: TGTGCCAGCAGCCCTATATACAGGGTCATCTACGAGCAGTACTTC. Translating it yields CASSPIYRVIYEQYF.

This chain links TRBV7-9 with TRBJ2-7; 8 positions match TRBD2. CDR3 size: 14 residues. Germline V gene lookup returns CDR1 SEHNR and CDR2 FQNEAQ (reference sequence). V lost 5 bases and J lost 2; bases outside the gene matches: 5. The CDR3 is CASSQSGRTYEQYF. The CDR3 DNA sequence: TGTGCCAGCAGCCAAAGCGGGAGAACCTACGAGCAGTACTTC.

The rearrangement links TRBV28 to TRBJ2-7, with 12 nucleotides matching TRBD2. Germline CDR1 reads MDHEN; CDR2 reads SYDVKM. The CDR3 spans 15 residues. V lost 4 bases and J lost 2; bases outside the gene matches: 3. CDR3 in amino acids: CASSSRTSGAYEQYF. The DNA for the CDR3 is TGTGCCAGCAGTTCGCGGACTAGCGGGGCCTACGAGCAGTACTTC.

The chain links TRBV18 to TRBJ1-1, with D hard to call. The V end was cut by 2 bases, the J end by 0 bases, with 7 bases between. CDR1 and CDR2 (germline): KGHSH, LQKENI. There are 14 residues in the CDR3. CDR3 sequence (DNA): TGTGCCAGCTCACCAAGCTTAGTGAACACTGAAGCTTTCTTT. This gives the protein CASSPSLVNTEAFF.

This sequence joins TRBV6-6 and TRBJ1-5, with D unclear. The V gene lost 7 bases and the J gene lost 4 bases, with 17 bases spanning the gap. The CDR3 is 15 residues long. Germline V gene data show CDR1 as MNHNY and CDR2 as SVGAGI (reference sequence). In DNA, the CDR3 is TGTGCCAGCACGGGGTCCCTCGACGGAAATCAGCCCCAGCATTTT. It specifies CASTGSLDGNQPQHF.

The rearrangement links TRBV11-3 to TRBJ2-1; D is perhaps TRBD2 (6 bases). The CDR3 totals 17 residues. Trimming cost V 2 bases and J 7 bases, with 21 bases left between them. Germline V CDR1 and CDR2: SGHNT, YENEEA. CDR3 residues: CASSLTLWGRLRNEQFF. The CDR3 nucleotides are TGTGCCAGCAGCTTAACACTGTGGGGGAGGCTACGGAATGAGCAGTTCTTC.

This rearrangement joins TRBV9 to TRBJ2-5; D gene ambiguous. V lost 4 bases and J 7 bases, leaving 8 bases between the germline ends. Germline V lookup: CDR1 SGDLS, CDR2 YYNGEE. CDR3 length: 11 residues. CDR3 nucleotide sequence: TGTGCCAGCAGCATCAGAGGGACCCAGTACTTC. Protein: CASSIRGTQYF.

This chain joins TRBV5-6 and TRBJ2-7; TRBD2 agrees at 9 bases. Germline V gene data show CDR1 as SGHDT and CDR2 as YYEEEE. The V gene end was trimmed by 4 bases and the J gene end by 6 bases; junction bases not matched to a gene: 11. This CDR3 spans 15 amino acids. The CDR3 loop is CASSPGPAGGSEQYF. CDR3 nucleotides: TGTGCCAGCAGCCCAGGCCCAGCGGGGGGTTCCGAGCAGTACTTC.

CDR3 amino acids: CASSHTGVQYF. CDR3 coding DNA: TGCGCCAGCAGTCACACAGGGGTCCAGTACTTC. V usage is TRBV10-2 and J usage is TRBJ2-4, with 7 bases that match TRBD1. Germline assignment: CDR1 WSHSY and CDR2 SAAADI. With 5 bases clipped from V and 13 bases from J, the junction kept 5 bases outside the gene matches. The CDR3 loop spans 11 amino acids.

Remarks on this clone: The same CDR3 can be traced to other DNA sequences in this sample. The CDR3 DNA sequence: TGCAGCGTTGAGGGACAGGGGGCCTACGAGCAGTACTTC. As protein: CSVEGQGAYEQYF. The chain employs TRBV29-1 and TRBJ2-7; 11 bases agree with TRBD1. This CDR3 is built from 13 residues. With V trimmed by 3 bases and J by 2 bases, 0 bases remained unmatched. The V gene's germline CDR1 is SQVTM and CDR2 ANQGSEA.

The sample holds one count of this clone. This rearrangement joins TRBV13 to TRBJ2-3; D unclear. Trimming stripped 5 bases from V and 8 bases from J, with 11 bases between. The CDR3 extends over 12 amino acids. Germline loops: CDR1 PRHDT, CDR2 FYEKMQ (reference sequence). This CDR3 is CASSPRSGTQYF. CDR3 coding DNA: TGTGCCAGCAGCCCCCGGTCCGGTACGCAGTATTTT.